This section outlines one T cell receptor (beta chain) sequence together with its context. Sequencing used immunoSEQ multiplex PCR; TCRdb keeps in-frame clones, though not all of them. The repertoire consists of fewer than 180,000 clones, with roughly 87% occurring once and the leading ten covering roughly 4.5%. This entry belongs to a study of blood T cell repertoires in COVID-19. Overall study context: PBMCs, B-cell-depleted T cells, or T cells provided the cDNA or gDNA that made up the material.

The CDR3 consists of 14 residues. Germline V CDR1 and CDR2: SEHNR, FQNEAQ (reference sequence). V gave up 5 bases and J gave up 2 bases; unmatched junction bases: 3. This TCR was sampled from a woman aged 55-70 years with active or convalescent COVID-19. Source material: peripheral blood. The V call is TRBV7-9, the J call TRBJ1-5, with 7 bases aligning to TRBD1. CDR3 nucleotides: TGTGCCAGCAGCCCAGGACAGGGCAATCAGCCCCAGCATTTT. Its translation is CASSPGQGNQPQHF.